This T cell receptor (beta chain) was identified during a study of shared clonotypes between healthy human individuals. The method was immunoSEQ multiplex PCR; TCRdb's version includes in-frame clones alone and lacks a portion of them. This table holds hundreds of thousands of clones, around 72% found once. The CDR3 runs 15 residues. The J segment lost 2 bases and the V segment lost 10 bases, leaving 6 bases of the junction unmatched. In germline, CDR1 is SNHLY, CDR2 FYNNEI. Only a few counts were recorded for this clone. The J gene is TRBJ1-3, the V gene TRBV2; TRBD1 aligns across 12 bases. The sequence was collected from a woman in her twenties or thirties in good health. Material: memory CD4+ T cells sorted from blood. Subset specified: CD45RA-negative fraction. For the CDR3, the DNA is TGTGCCATCACCCGGGACAGGGGGCCTGGAAACACCATATATTTT. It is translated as CAITRDRGPGNTIYF.